Below are 22 T cell receptor beta chains sequenced from a single sample in a study of radiation and T cells in renal cell carcinoma. Using immunoSEQ multiplex PCR, the repertoire was profiled, and TCRdb retains in-frame clones only, with some absent. The sample has about 150,000 clones, 87% seen once. Noted time point: blood 2 weeks post-SBRT. Specified treatment: 15 Gy SBRT to primary tumor, nephrectomy 4 weeks later. The sequencing here drew on blood, taken from a patient whose treatment included radiotherapy and nephrectomy. These receptors were obtained from a woman between 45 and 60 years old with renal cell carcinoma.

The V call is TRBV11-3, the J call TRBJ2-1, with D possibly being TRBD2 (5 bases). Germline-derived CDR1 and CDR2 are SGHNT and YENEEA. There are 14 residues in the CDR3. Trimming pared 0 bases from V and 5 bases from J, leaving 8 bases between. This CDR3 is CASSLDPGNNEQFF. CDR3 coding DNA: TGTGCCAGCAGCTTAGACCCGGGGAACAATGAGCAGTTCTTC.

This chain links TRBV6-1 with TRBJ2-7; tentatively, D is TRBD2 (5 bases). Trimming took 1 base from V and 1 from J, leaving 11 bases between them. Germline CDR1 reads MNHNS; CDR2 reads SASEGT. The CDR3 runs 15 residues. The CDR3 nucleotides read TGTGCCAGCAGTGAAGGGAGGCCCGAATCCTACGAGCAGTACTTC. Protein: CASSEGRPESYEQYF.

The chain uses TRBV7-9 and TRBJ2-2, with 7 bases matching TRBD1. This CDR3 comprises 13 residues. Looked up from germline, CDR1 is SEHNR and CDR2 is FQNEAQ (reference sequence). The V gene end was trimmed by 5 bases and the J gene end by 7 bases; junction bases not matched to a gene: 4. The CDR3 DNA follows: TGTGCCAGCAGCAGACAGGGCAGCGGGGAGCTGTTTTTT. It translates to CASSRQGSGELFF.

The chain carries TRBV7-6 and TRBJ2-5; the match to TRBD2 covers 12 bases. Germline CDR1 is SGHVS and CDR2 is FNYEAQ. J was trimmed by 4 bases and V by 5 bases; bases with no gene match: 8. CDR3 length: 16 residues. The CDR3 loop reads CASSPSGGAWGETQYF. In DNA, the CDR3 is TGTGCCAGCAGCCCTAGCGGGGGGGCCTGGGGAGAGACCCAGTACTTC.

The genes are TRBV6-5 and TRBJ2-2; perhaps TRBD1 as D (5 bases). CDR3 length: 13 residues. The germline V gene encodes CDR1 MNHEY and CDR2 SVGAGI. The V and J ends lost 6 bases and 5 bases respectively, with 10 bases between them. CDR3 sequence reads: CASRSQGTGELFF. For the CDR3, the DNA is TGTGCCAGCAGGAGTCAGGGTACCGGGGAGCTGTTTTTT.

With regard to this clone: Other DNA sequences in the sample encode the same CDR3. This chain connects TRBV2 to TRBJ1-5, with TRBD1 as a possible D gene (5 bases). Germline CDR1 is SNHLY and CDR2 is FYNNEI. The CDR3 is 14 amino acids. With 6 bases removed from V and 3 bases from J, the gap between germline ends came to 12 bases. DNA of the CDR3: TGTGCCAGCAGCGACCAGGGCCTCAATCAGCCCCAGCATTTT. It is translated as CASSDQGLNQPQHF. Full variable domain (missing parts from reference TRBV2 and TRBJ1-5): EPEVTQTPSHQVTQMGQEVILRCVPISNHLYFYWYRQILGQKVEFLVSFYNNEISEKSEIFDDQFSVERPDGSNFTLKIRSTKLEDSAMYFCASSDQGLNQPQHFGDGTRLSIL.

This chain links TRBV7-3 with TRBJ1-6; D gene uncertain. Germline V lookup: CDR1 SGHTA, CDR2 FQGTGA. V lost 2 bases, J lost 6 bases, and 5 bases lay in between. The CDR3 loop spans 13 amino acids. In DNA form, the CDR3 reads TGTGCCAGCAGCTTATCCGGTAATTCACCCCTCCACTTT. This gives the protein CASSLSGNSPLHF.

The genes are TRBV15 and TRBJ1-2; unclear D gene. Germline CDR1 LNHNV, CDR2 YYDKDF (reference sequence). V lost 0 bases to trimming and J lost 5 bases, with 16 bases between them. The CDR3 has 16 residues. The CDR3 protein is CATSRDSGSPRYGYTF. In DNA form, the CDR3 reads TGTGCCACCAGCAGAGATTCGGGCAGTCCCCGATATGGCTACACCTTC.

This clone has only one observation. The V and J genes are TRBV5-1 and TRBJ1-6; D is possibly TRBD1 (5 bases). The germline V gene encodes CDR1 SGHRS and CDR2 YFSETQ. Trimming removed 0 bases from V and 7 bases from J, with 11 bases in between. The CDR3 covers 15 residues. The DNA of the CDR3 is TGCGCCAGCAGCTTGGAGTGGGGGAGGAATTCACCCCTCCACTTT. Translating gives CASSLEWGRNSPLHF. The variable domain in full, completed from reference TRBV5-1 and TRBJ1-6, reads KAGVTQTPRYLIKTRGQQVTLSCSPISGHRSVSWYQQTPGQGLQFLFEYFSETQRNKGNFPGRFSGRQFSNSRSEMNVSTLELGDSALYLCASSLEWGRNSPLHFGNGTRLTVT.

The V gene is TRBV5-8, the J gene TRBJ1-4, with a weak D call TRBD1 (5 bases). The CDR3 consists of 14 residues. V was cut by 2 bases and J by 7 bases, with 12 bases left in between. Germline lookup yields CDR1 SGHTS and CDR2 YDEGEE. Here the CDR3 DNA reads TGTGCCAGCAGCTTACAGGCCGTCGTTGAAAAACTGTTTTTT. It is translated as CASSLQAVVEKLFF. The entire variable domain, with the rest obtained from reference TRBV5-8 and TRBJ1-4, is as follows: EAGVTQSPTHLIKTRGQQATLRCSPISGHTSVYWYQQALGLGLQFLLWYDEGEERNRGNFPPRFSGRQFPNYSSELNVNALELEDSALYLCASSLQAVVEKLFFGSGTQLSVL.

The rearrangement links TRBV5-6 to TRBJ1-1, with D maybe TRBD1 (5 bases). There are 14 residues in the CDR3. The V end was cut by 0 bases, the J end by 2 bases, with 8 bases between. Germline V gene data show CDR1 as SGHDT and CDR2 as YYEEEE. CDR3 protein: CASSLGTLNTEAFF. In DNA form, the CDR3 reads TGTGCCAGCAGCTTGGGGACACTTAACACTGAAGCTTTCTTT.

V is TRBV13 and J is TRBJ2-6, with a possible D match to TRBD2 (5 bases). CDR1 and CDR2 from the germline V gene are PRHDT and FYEKMQ (reference sequence). V was clipped by 5 bases and J by 4 bases, with 18 bases between them. The CDR3 loop spans 17 amino acids. CDR3 in amino acids: CASSPGLTFGGANVLTF. CDR3 sequence (DNA): TGTGCCAGCAGCCCAGGACTCACCTTCGGAGGGGCCAACGTCCTGACTTTC.

The CDR3 bases are TGTGCCAGCAGCCGGGACAGACGAAACACCATATATTTT. This gives the protein CASSRDRRNTIYF. This chain connects TRBV7-9 to TRBJ1-3; TRBD1 agrees at 7 bases. Germline CDR1 reads SEHNR; CDR2 reads FQNEAQ (reference sequence). Trimming at V came to 5 bases and at J to 5 bases, leaving 3 bases not matched to a gene. This CDR3 has 13 amino acids. The variable domain in full, completed from reference TRBV7-9 and TRBJ1-3, reads DTGVSQNPRHKITKRGQNVTFRCDPISEHNRLYWYRQTLGQGPEFLTYFQNEAQLEKSRLLSDRFSAERPKGSFSTLEIQRTEQGDSAMYLCASSRDRRNTIYFGEGSWLTVV.

This clone has a handful of counts. CDR3 in amino acids: CASSSLGFSGETQYF. The CDR3 nucleotides are TGTGCCAGCAGCTCCCTGGGGTTCAGCGGGGAGACCCAGTACTTC. This sequence joins TRBV7-9 and TRBJ2-5, with D perhaps TRBD2 (6 bases). The germline V gene has CDR1 SEHNR and CDR2 FQNEAQ (reference sequence). V gave up 4 bases and J gave up 5 bases, with 17 bases separating them. The CDR3 covers 15 residues.

A single count supports this clone. The genes are TRBV7-2 and TRBJ1-1; TRBD1 matches 11 bases. The CDR3 contains 17 residues. From germline, CDR1 is SGHTA and CDR2 FQGNSA. V shed 4 bases and J 0 bases; nucleotides not matched to a gene: 7. CDR3 residues: CASSSRDRGFMNTEAFF. CDR3 sequence (DNA): TGTGCCAGCAGCTCTAGGGACAGGGGGTTCATGAACACTGAAGCTTTCTTT.

The chain joins TRBV4-1 to TRBJ2-2; D is ambiguous. Germline loops: CDR1 MGHRA, CDR2 YSYEKL. V shed 3 bases and J shed 0 bases, with 2 bases lying between them. The CDR3 contains 13 residues. This CDR3 reads CASSHTNTGELFF. CDR3 DNA sequence: TGCGCCAGCAGCCACACGAACACCGGGGAGCTGTTTTTT.

The V and J genes are TRBV19 and TRBJ2-3, with TRBD2 matching over 7 bases. There are 14 residues in the CDR3. With 5 bases clipped from V and 4 bases from J, the junction kept 6 bases outside the gene matches. Per the germline V gene, CDR1 is LNHDA and CDR2 is SQIVND (reference sequence). CDR3 region: CASSQQRGADTQYF. The CDR3, as DNA: TGTGCCAGTAGTCAACAGCGGGGTGCAGATACGCAGTATTTT.

The chain couples TRBV5-1 to TRBJ2-1; TRBD1 matches 9 bases. The germline CDR1 and CDR2 sequences are SGHRS and YFSETQ. The CDR3 runs to 13 residues. V was pared by 7 bases and J by 5 bases, with 4 bases of the junction left unmatched. Here the CDR3 reads CASGQGIHNEQFF. The CDR3 DNA sequence: TGCGCCAGCGGACAGGGGATACACAATGAGCAGTTCTTC.

V and J are TRBV2 and TRBJ2-6, with a tentative D call TRBD2 (5 bases). Deletions cut 5 bases from V and 0 bases from J, with 14 bases between. Germline assignment: CDR1 SNHLY and CDR2 FYNNEI. The CDR3 has 17 residues. The DNA of the CDR3 is TGTGCCAGCAGTAGCCAACCGGGGTACTCTGGGGCCAACGTCCTGACTTTC. This translates into CASSSQPGYSGANVLTF. The variable domain in full, completed from reference TRBV2 and TRBJ2-6, reads EPEVTQTPSHQVTQMGQEVILRCVPISNHLYFYWYRQILGQKVEFLVSFYNNEISEKSEIFDDQFSVERPDGSNFTLKIRSTKLEDSAMYFCASSSQPGYSGANVLTFGAGSRLTVL.

J is TRBJ2-1 and V is TRBV2; 8 nucleotides line up with TRBD2. CDR3 size: 15 residues. The V and J ends lost 3 bases and 3 bases, in that order; junction bases with no gene match: 4. Germline-derived CDR1 and CDR2 are SNHLY and FYNNEI. For the CDR3, the DNA is TGTGCCAGCAGTGATACTAGCGGAAACTACAATGAGCAGTTCTTC. It is translated as CASSDTSGNYNEQFF.

The rearrangement joins TRBV7-2 to TRBJ2-7; possibly TRBD1 for D (6 bases). V was pared by 5 bases and J by 4 bases, with 12 bases between. The CDR3 covers 13 residues. Looked up from germline, CDR1 is SGHTA and CDR2 is FQGNSA. CDR3: CASSEYRAYEQYF. CDR3 nucleotide sequence: TGTGCCAGCAGCGAGTACAGGGCGTACGAGCAGTACTTC.

This chain links TRBV19 with TRBJ1-4; D is ambiguous. V was clipped by 9 bases and J by 0 bases, with 17 bases between them. Germline V gene sequence: CDR1 LNHDA, CDR2 SQIVND (reference sequence). The CDR3 sequence is 16 residues long. CDR3 nucleotide sequence: TGTGCCAGCCTGTCTGGGGAGACAACAACTAATGAAAAACTGTTTTTT. Protein sequence: CASLSGETTTNEKLFF.